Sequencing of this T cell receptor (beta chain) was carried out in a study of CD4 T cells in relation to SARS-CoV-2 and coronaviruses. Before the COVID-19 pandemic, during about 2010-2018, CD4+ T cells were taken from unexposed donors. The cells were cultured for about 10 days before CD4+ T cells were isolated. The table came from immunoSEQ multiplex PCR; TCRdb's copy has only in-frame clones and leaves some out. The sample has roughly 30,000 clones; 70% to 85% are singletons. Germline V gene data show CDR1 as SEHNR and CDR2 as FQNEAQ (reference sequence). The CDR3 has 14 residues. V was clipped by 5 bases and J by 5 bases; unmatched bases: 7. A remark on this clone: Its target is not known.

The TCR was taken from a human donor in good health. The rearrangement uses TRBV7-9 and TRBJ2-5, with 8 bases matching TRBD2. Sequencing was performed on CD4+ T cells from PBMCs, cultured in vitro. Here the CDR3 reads CASSPRGGVETQYF. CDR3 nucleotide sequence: TGTGCCAGCAGCCCACGGGGGGGGGTGGAGACCCAGTACTTC.